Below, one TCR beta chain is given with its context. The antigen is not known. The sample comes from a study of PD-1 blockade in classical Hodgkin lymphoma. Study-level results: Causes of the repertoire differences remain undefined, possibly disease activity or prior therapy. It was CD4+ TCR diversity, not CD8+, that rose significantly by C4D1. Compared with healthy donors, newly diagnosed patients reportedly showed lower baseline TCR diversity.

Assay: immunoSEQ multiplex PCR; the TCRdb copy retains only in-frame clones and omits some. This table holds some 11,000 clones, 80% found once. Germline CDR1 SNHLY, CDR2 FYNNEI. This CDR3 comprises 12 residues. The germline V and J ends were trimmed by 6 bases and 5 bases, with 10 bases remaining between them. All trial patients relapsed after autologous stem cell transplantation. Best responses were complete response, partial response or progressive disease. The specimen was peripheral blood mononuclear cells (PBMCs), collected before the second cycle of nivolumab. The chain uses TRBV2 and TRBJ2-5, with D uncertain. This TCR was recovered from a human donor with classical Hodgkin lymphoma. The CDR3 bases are TGTGCCAGCAGACCCTTCCAGGAGACCCAGTACTTC. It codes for CASRPFQETQYF.